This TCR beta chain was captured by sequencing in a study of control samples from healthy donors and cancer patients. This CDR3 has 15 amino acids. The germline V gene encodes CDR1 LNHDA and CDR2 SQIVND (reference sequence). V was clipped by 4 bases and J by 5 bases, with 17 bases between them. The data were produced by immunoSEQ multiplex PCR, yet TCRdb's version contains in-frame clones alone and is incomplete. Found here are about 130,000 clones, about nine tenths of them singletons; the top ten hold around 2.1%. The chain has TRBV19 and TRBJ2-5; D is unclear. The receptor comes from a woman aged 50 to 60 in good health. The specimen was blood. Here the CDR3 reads CASSTGGRVRETQYF. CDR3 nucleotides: TGTGCCAGTAGTACCGGCGGACGGGTACGGGAGACCCAGTACTTC.